What follows describes a single T cell receptor beta chain. The data stem from a study of technical replicates of blood from a handful of donors. Here immunoSEQ multiplex PCR was the method, and the copy in TCRdb shows in-frame clones only, minus some. The sample lists 80,000 to 90,000 clones, about 93% occurring once. Sequencing used T cells isolated from PBMCs. This sequence was found in a human donor in good health.

The CDR3 DNA follows: TGTGCCAGCAGCGGGACTCCTGGTGCCGAGCAGTACTTC. Amino acids: CASSGTPGAEQYF. The chain combines TRBV7-3 with TRBJ2-7; D perhaps matches TRBD2 (6 bases). The germline V gene has CDR1 SGHTA and CDR2 FQGTGA. V lost 5 bases and J lost 6, with 14 bases in between. The CDR3 length is 13 residues.